Below are 19 T cell receptor beta chains sequenced from a single sample in a study of blood T cell repertoires in COVID-19. Some clones are missing from TCRdb's copy, which holds only in-frame ones; the method was immunoSEQ multiplex PCR. The repertoire holds roughly 300,000 clones, with around 90% as singletons. The sequenced material came from peripheral blood. These receptors all come from a man aged 18 to 29 with active or convalescent COVID-19.

The genes are TRBV28 and TRBJ1-3; the match to TRBD1 covers 9 bases. This CDR3 spans 16 amino acids. In germline, CDR1 is MDHEN, CDR2 SYDVKM. V was pared by 3 bases and J by 4 bases, with 7 bases of the junction left unmatched. CDR3 DNA sequence: TGTGCCAGCAGTTTTTCTACCGGGACAGGGGGAAACACCATATATTTT. As protein: CASSFSTGTGGNTIYF.

Here the CDR3 reads CASSQSGTAYGYTF. The CDR3 DNA is TGCGCCAGCAGCCAATCCGGGACAGCCTATGGCTACACCTTC. This sequence joins TRBV4-1 and TRBJ1-2, with 7 positions matching TRBD1. CDR3 size: 14 residues. CDR1 is MGHRA and CDR2 is YSYEKL in the germline V gene. J was trimmed by 4 bases and V by 2 bases; bases with no gene match: 4.

J is TRBJ1-4 and V is TRBV6-5; the match to TRBD1 covers 8 bases. The V segment lost 7 bases and the J segment 13 bases; nucleotides outside the gene matches: 17. This CDR3 is 15 amino acids long. Germline V gene data show CDR1 as MNHEY and CDR2 as SVGAGI. The chain's CDR3 is CASTAYRDRTLRLFF. The CDR3 DNA is TGTGCCAGCACCGCCTATAGGGACAGGACTTTACGACTGTTTTTT.

V is TRBV27 and J is TRBJ1-4, with D possibly TRBD1 on 5 matching bases. Trimming shortened V by 1 base and J by 0 bases, and 18 bases separated the two germline ends. Germline V gene sequence: CDR1 MNHEY, CDR2 SMNVEV (reference sequence). This CDR3 spans 19 amino acids. CDR3 loop: CASSLFGREVAATNEKLFF. CDR3 in DNA: TGTGCCAGCAGTTTATTCGGCAGGGAAGTGGCGGCAACTAATGAAAAACTGTTTTTT.

This rearrangement joins TRBV6-6 to TRBJ2-7; maybe TRBD2 (6 bases). Trimming stripped 6 bases from V and 2 bases from J, with 20 bases between. Germline V gives CDR1 MNHNY, CDR2 SVGAGI (reference sequence). The CDR3 sequence is 16 residues long. CDR3 coding DNA: TGTGCCAGCAGCCGCCTCTGGGAGGAAAGCGCCTACGAGCAGTACTTC. It is translated as CASSRLWEESAYEQYF.

This chain connects TRBV4-2 to TRBJ2-1; D is possibly TRBD1 (5 bases). The CDR3 covers 13 residues. Germline CDR1 reads LGHNA; CDR2 reads YNFKEQ. The V end lost 5 bases, the J end lost 5 bases, and 10 bases lay between the germline ends. The CDR3 DNA reads TGTGCCAGCAGCTTACAGGTTGACAATGAGCAGTTCTTC. It translates to CASSLQVDNEQFF.

The gene calls are TRBV10-3 and TRBJ2-1, with 8 bases fitting TRBD2. This CDR3 contains 17 residues. The ends lost 4 bases at V and 7 bases at J; junction bases unmatched: 15. Germline CDR1 is ENHRY and CDR2 is SYGVKD. In DNA form, the CDR3 reads TGTGCCATCAGTGGGGCCCCCCCGGGACTAGGGGTGAATGAGCAGTTCTTC. As protein: CAISGAPPGLGVNEQFF.

The chain employs TRBV5-1 and TRBJ2-2, with a possible D match to TRBD1 (5 bases). There are 11 residues in the CDR3. The germline V gene encodes CDR1 SGHRS and CDR2 YFSETQ. The ends were cut back, 5 bases at V and 6 bases at J, with 5 bases in the middle. Written as DNA, the CDR3 is TGCGCCAGCAGGGGGCCCGGGGAGCTGTTTTTT. Protein: CASRGPGELFF.

V is TRBV7-8 and J is TRBJ2-5; 8 positions agree with TRBD1. The CDR3 consists of 14 residues. CDR1 SGHVS and CDR2 FQNEAQ come from the germline V gene. The junction had 8 bases not matched to a gene; V was cut back by 6 bases and J by 5 bases. The CDR3 here is CASSLQGARETQYF. The CDR3 bases are TGTGCCAGCAGTCTCCAGGGGGCCAGGGAGACCCAGTACTTC.

The chain employs TRBV6-5 and TRBJ1-1, with 7 bases lining up with TRBD1. The CDR3 extends over 13 amino acids. From germline, CDR1 is MNHEY and CDR2 SVGAGI. Unmatched junction bases numbered 1, after V lost 6 bases and J lost 0 bases. CDR3 DNA: TGTGCCAGCAGGGGACAGATGAACACTGAAGCTTTCTTT. Translated: CASRGQMNTEAFF.

The chain is built from TRBV6-5 and TRBJ1-4; the match to TRBD1 covers 8 bases. This CDR3 comprises 14 residues. Germline assignment: CDR1 MNHEY and CDR2 SVGAGI. After removal of 10 bases from V and 10 bases from J, the junction contained 14 bases not matched to a gene. CDR3 sequence: CATFATGDGGKLFF. The CDR3 DNA reads TGTGCCACCTTCGCGACAGGGGATGGCGGAAAACTGTTTTTT.

CDR3 amino acids: CASSQEAYTDTQYF. CDR3 DNA sequence: TGCGCCAGCAGCCAAGAGGCTTACACAGATACGCAGTATTTT. The chain couples TRBV4-1 to TRBJ2-3; D not certain. Germline V gene sequence: CDR1 MGHRA, CDR2 YSYEKL. The CDR3 totals 14 residues. V was pared by 0 bases and J by 2 bases, with 6 bases between.

This clone was observed once. This chain uses TRBV5-4 with TRBJ2-1; D may be TRBD2 (7 bases). Trimming stripped 2 bases from V and 4 bases from J, with 16 bases between. This CDR3 contains 16 residues. Per germline, CDR1 SGHNT and CDR2 YYREEE (reference sequence). In DNA, the CDR3 is TGTGCCAGCAGCTTCGAATTCGGGGGGCTTTACAATGAGCAGTTCTTC. Amino acids: CASSFEFGGLYNEQFF.

This chain connects TRBV7-9 to TRBJ2-2; no clear D gene. Germline CDR1 reads SEHNR; CDR2 reads FQNEAQ (reference sequence). Trimming shortened V by 5 bases and J by 7 bases, and 11 bases separated the two germline ends. The CDR3 contains 13 residues. CDR3: CASSGPLVGELFF. The CDR3 coding sequence is TGTGCCAGCAGCGGGCCCCTCGTCGGGGAGCTGTTTTTT.

This chain uses TRBV5-4 with TRBJ2-5, with 11 bases that match TRBD2. V trimming: 5 bases; J trimming: 2 bases; junction bases outside the gene matches: 5. Germline-derived CDR1 and CDR2 are SGHNT and YYREEE (reference sequence). The CDR3 runs 15 residues. The chain's CDR3 is CASSSTSGTQETQYF. In DNA, the CDR3 is TGTGCCAGCAGTTCGACTAGCGGGACACAAGAGACCCAGTACTTC.

The chain has TRBV6-2 or TRBV6-3 and TRBJ1-2; TRBD1 agrees at 7 bases. Germline CDR1 is MNHEY and CDR2 is SVGEGT. The CDR3 runs 13 residues. J lost 8 bases, V lost 5 bases, and 8 bases had no gene match. CDR3 sequence reads: CASSPTGDGGYTF. As DNA, the CDR3 is TGTGCCAGCAGTCCAACAGGGGACGGGGGCTACACCTTC.

The CDR3 bases are TGTGCCAGTAGCCCTCTGGGGCAGGGGGAATCACCCCTCCACTTT. Translation: CASSPLGQGESPLHF. V usage is TRBV19 and J usage is TRBJ1-6; 7 nucleotides agree with TRBD1. This CDR3 has 15 residues. V lost 6 bases, J lost 10 bases, and 12 bases stayed unmatched. CDR1 is LNHDA, CDR2 SQIVND, per germline (reference sequence).

The CDR3 spells CASSQVKVRVTEAFF. The CDR3 bases are TGCGCCAGCAGCCAAGTGAAAGTCAGGGTCACTGAAGCTTTCTTT. This rearrangement joins TRBV4-3 to TRBJ1-1; weak D call: TRBD1 (5 bases). Germline CDR1 reads LGHNA; CDR2 reads YSLEER. Between the trimmed V and J ends, which lost 1 base and 4 bases, there was a span of 13 bases. This CDR3 comprises 15 residues.

The rearrangement uses TRBV9 and TRBJ2-5, with D possibly matching TRBD2 (6 bases). CDR3 length equals 16 residues. V dropped 0 bases and J dropped 2 bases, with 14 bases sitting between them. Per the germline V gene, CDR1 is SGDLS and CDR2 is YYNGEE. The DNA of the CDR3 is TGTGCCAGCAGCGTAGGTGGAGGGAGCGGGCAAGAGACCCAGTACTTC. It encodes CASSVGGGSGQETQYF.